Below, 17 T cell receptor beta chains from the same sample are listed, as sequenced in a study of OX40 agonist ivuxolimab in advanced cancers. Generated by immunoSEQ multiplex PCR, the TCRdb table keeps only in-frame clones and is missing some. Altogether approximately 47,000 clones are present, roughly three quarters being singletons, with the ten largest covering more than 5.5%. Source: CD4+ or CD8+ T cells sorted from blood, taken in a trial of the OX40 agonist ivuxolimab. All receptors come from an adult with an advanced solid tumor such as melanoma, head and neck, liver or kidney cancer.

J is TRBJ2-2 and V is TRBV7-9; weak D call: TRBD1 (6 bases). CDR3 size: 15 residues. The V and J ends lost 5 bases and 4 bases respectively, with 14 bases between them. Germline V lookup: CDR1 SEHNR, CDR2 FQNEAQ (reference sequence). The CDR3 reads CASSTGHLSTGELFF. DNA of the CDR3: TGTGCCAGCAGCACGGGACACCTCAGCACCGGGGAGCTGTTTTTT. Combining the CDR3 with reference TRBV7-9 and TRBJ2-2 gives the whole variable domain DTGVSQNPRHKITKRGQNVTFRCDPISEHNRLYWYRQTLGQGPEFLTYFQNEAQLEKSRLLSDRFSAERPKGSFSTLEIQRTEQGDSAMYLCASSTGHLSTGELFFGEGSRLTVL.

The chain is built from TRBV29-1 and TRBJ2-2, with D maybe TRBD1 (6 bases). V was clipped by 4 bases and J by 2 bases, with 8 bases between them. Germline-derived CDR1 and CDR2 are SQVTM and ANQGSEA. The CDR3 extends over 13 amino acids. The CDR3, as DNA: TGCAGCGTTGGCAGGGGAAACACCGGGGAGCTGTTTTTT. Translated, it gives CSVGRGNTGELFF.

The rearrangement uses TRBV6-5 and TRBJ2-7; possible D gene TRBD1, 6 bases. The V and J ends lost 0 bases and 3 bases respectively, with 9 bases between them. The CDR3 contains 14 residues. Germline CDR1 MNHEY, CDR2 SVGAGI. Here the CDR3 reads CASSYSRQVYEQYF. The DNA for the CDR3 is TGTGCCAGCAGTTACTCTCGACAGGTCTACGAGCAGTACTTC.

J is TRBJ1-1 and V is TRBV29-1, with D unclear. V was cut by 6 bases and J by 2 bases, with 7 bases left in between. Germline assignment: CDR1 SQVTM and CDR2 ANQGSEA. The CDR3 contains 11 residues. The CDR3 loop reads CSVLGNTEAFF. The CDR3 region has the DNA TGCAGCGTCCTTGGAAACACTGAAGCTTTCTTT. Complete variable domain (other parts from reference TRBV29-1 and TRBJ1-1): SAVISQKPSRDICQRGTSLTIQCQVDSQVTMMFWYRQQPGQSLTLIATANQGSEATYESGFVIDKFPISRPNLTFSTLTVSNMSPEDSSIYLCSVLGNTEAFFGQGTRLTVV.

The rearrangement joins TRBV30 to TRBJ1-1; 7 bases fit TRBD1. CDR3 length: 13 residues. In germline, CDR1 is GTSNPN, CDR2 SVGIG (reference sequence). V lost 2 bases to trimming and J lost 4 bases; unmatched junction nucleotides: 4. In DNA form, the CDR3 reads TGTGCCTGGAGTAAAAACAGGGGCACTGAAGCTTTCTTT. Translated, it gives CAWSKNRGTEAFF.

This clone was seen a single time. The J gene is TRBJ2-7, the V gene TRBV7-2; D not certain. The CDR3 is 14 amino acids. V lost 5 bases and J 6 bases, leaving 17 bases between the germline ends. Germline V CDR1 and CDR2: SGHTA, FQGNSA. CDR3 sequence reads: CASSPGPSAIEQYF. CDR3 bases: TGTGCCAGCAGCCCCGGGCCCTCCGCTATCGAGCAGTACTTC.

The table lists this clone with a few counts. The chain combines TRBV7-9 with TRBJ2-1; 9 bases map to TRBD2. Germline values: CDR1 SEHNR, CDR2 FQNEAQ (reference sequence). The CDR3 is made up of 16 amino acids. J lost 7 bases, V lost 1 base, and 8 bases had no gene match. The CDR3 DNA sequence: TGTGCCAGCAGCTTAGGAGGCGGGAGGGCCAGGAATGAGCAGTTCTTC. Encoded protein: CASSLGGGRARNEQFF.

This clone was counted only a few times. V is TRBV28 and J is TRBJ2-7, with 8 bases lining up with TRBD1. CDR1 and CDR2 from the germline V gene are MDHEN and SYDVKM. Losses at the gene ends were 6 bases for V and 5 bases for J; bases not matched to a gene: 15. There are 16 residues in the CDR3. CDR3 nucleotides: TGTGCCAGCAGAAATCCTCCCCGGACAGGGATGGACGAGCAGTACTTC. It specifies CASRNPPRTGMDEQYF.

The chain combines TRBV7-2 with TRBJ2-3; D is uncertain. Trimming shortened V by 0 bases and J by 6 bases, and 7 bases separated the two germline ends. The CDR3 is 13 amino acids. Per germline, CDR1 SGHTA and CDR2 FQGNSA. CDR3: CASSLAPRDTQYF. The CDR3 DNA sequence: TGTGCCAGCAGCTTAGCTCCAAGGGATACGCAGTATTTT.

The chain links TRBV30 to TRBJ1-1; D is uncertain. V lost 2 bases and J lost 1, with 2 bases in between. The CDR3 consists of 11 residues. Germline assignment: CDR1 GTSNPN and CDR2 SVGIG (reference sequence). The CDR3 DNA follows: TGTGCCTGGAGTAAGAACACTGAAGCTTTCTTT. Translation gives CAWSKNTEAFF. Filled out from reference TRBV30 and TRBJ1-1, the complete variable domain reads SQTIHQWPATLVQPVGSPLSLECTVEGTSNPNLYWYRQAAGRGLQLLFYSVGIGQISSEVPQNLSASRPQDRQFILSSKKLLLSDSGFYLCAWSKNTEAFFGQGTRLTVV.

This chain connects TRBV7-7 to TRBJ1-1; D is uncertain. V dropped 0 bases and J dropped 1 base, with 3 bases sitting between them. The CDR3 has 13 amino acids. Germline lookup yields CDR1 SSHAT and CDR2 FNYEAQ (reference sequence). Here the CDR3 DNA reads TGTGCCAGCAGCTTAGCCGAGAACACTGAAGCTTTCTTT. Translation: CASSLAENTEAFF.

V is TRBV5-4 and J is TRBJ1-1; D gene uncertain. The ends were cut back, 1 base at V and 3 bases at J, with 13 bases in the middle. The CDR3 length is 15 residues. Germline CDR1 reads SGHNT; CDR2 reads YYREEE (reference sequence). The CDR3 protein is CASSLLALSHTEAFF. DNA of the CDR3: TGTGCCAGCAGCTTGCTGGCCCTTTCCCACACTGAAGCTTTCTTT.

The rearrangement links TRBV9 to TRBJ2-1; 7 nucleotides line up with TRBD2. The CDR3 spans 12 residues. Germline CDR1 and CDR2: SGDLS and YYNGEE. The V and J ends lost 7 bases and 10 bases, in that order; junction bases with no gene match: 8. CDR3 sequence (DNA): TGTGCCAGCCGGGGAGCGGGATCAGAGCAGTTCTTC. As protein: CASRGAGSEQFF.

The J gene is TRBJ1-1, the V gene TRBV7-2; perhaps TRBD1 as D (5 bases). V was trimmed by 4 bases and J by 8 bases, leaving 14 bases between them. From germline, CDR1 is SGHTA and CDR2 FQGNSA. The CDR3 extends over 13 amino acids. The CDR3 loop reads CASSSSFYREAFF. The CDR3 nucleotides are TGTGCCAGCAGCTCATCCTTCTACAGGGAAGCTTTCTTT.

This clone showed up just once. This sequence joins TRBV7-2 and TRBJ2-2, with 11 bases that match TRBD1. V lost 4 bases and J lost 7; bases outside the gene matches: 17. CDR1 is SGHTA, CDR2 FQGNSA, per germline. This CDR3 comprises 19 residues. CDR3: CASSSSELGQGARGGELFF. DNA for the CDR3: TGTGCCAGCAGCTCTTCCGAGCTAGGACAGGGGGCGCGAGGCGGGGAGCTGTTTTTT.

This clone has only one observation. At the DNA level, this CDR3 is encoded by other sequences in the same sample as well. This chain joins TRBV7-8 and TRBJ2-7, with D hard to call. Between the trimmed V and J ends, which lost 3 bases and 4 bases, there was a span of 10 bases. The CDR3 totals 13 residues. Germline V CDR1 and CDR2: SGHVS, FQNEAQ. CDR3: CASSLGVGYEQYF. Here the CDR3 DNA reads TGTGCCAGCAGCTTGGGCGTGGGGTACGAGCAGTACTTC.

The gene calls are TRBV7-8 and TRBJ1-3, with D tentatively TRBD1 (5 bases). The CDR3 covers 13 residues. V was shortened by 5 bases and J by 4 bases, with 9 bases between the two germline ends. Germline V CDR1 and CDR2: SGHVS, FQNEAQ. The DNA for the CDR3 is TGTGCCAGCAGCGCAGGGCGGGGAAACACCATATATTTT. As protein: CASSAGRGNTIYF.